One and the same sample provided the 30 T cell receptor beta chains below, sequenced in a study of cytomegalovirus exposure and HLA in healthy donors. PCR used 60 Vbeta primers and 13 Jbeta primers. Sequencing was performed with immunoSEQ multiplex PCR; in TCRdb, only in-frame clones are kept and a portion is missing. This sample has 100,000 or so clones, with about 80% found just once. The specimen sequenced was PBMCs. The receptors shown here come from a man younger than 40 in good health and CMV-seronegative.

This rearrangement joins TRBV5-8 to TRBJ1-2; tentative D call: TRBD1 (6 bases). V dropped 2 bases and J dropped 0 bases, with 11 bases sitting between them. The CDR3 sequence is 15 residues long. Germline CDR1 reads SGHTS; CDR2 reads YDEGEE. CDR3 DNA sequence: TGTGCCAGCAGCTTCAACTACAGGGCTAACTATGGCTACACCTTC. It encodes CASSFNYRANYGYTF. The full variable domain, with the rest looked up from reference TRBV5-8 and TRBJ1-2, is EAGVTQSPTHLIKTRGQQATLRCSPISGHTSVYWYQQALGLGLQFLLWYDEGEERNRGNFPPRFSGRQFPNYSSELNVNALELEDSALYLCASSFNYRANYGYTFGSGTRLTVV.

This clone was recorded a few times. One end of the junction does not line up with germline, which may come from a read error. V is TRBV7-2 and J is TRBJ1-2; the match to TRBD1 covers 8 bases. Germline values: CDR1 SGHTA, CDR2 FQGNSA. The CDR3 has 14 residues. CDR3 bases: TGCGCCAGCAGCCCCACCCGGACAGGGAATGGCTACACCTTC. Its translation: CASSPTRTGNGYTF.

This chain uses TRBV10-3 with TRBJ2-2, with no clear D. The germline gives CDR1 ENHRY, CDR2 SYGVKD. Trimming shortened V by 11 bases and J by 7 bases, and 17 bases separated the two germline ends. The CDR3 spans 13 residues. The CDR3 protein is CAATPGASGELFF. In DNA, the CDR3 is TGTGCCGCGACCCCTGGAGCAAGCGGGGAGCTGTTTTTT.

The genes are TRBV5-1 and TRBJ2-7; tentatively, D is TRBD2 (6 bases). The germline V and J ends were trimmed by 1 base and 2 bases, with 10 bases remaining between them. The V gene's germline CDR1 is SGHRS and CDR2 YFSETQ. The length of the CDR3 is 14 residues. In nucleotides, the CDR3 is TGCGCCAGCAGCTTGTTAGGCGGGACCTACGAGCAGTACTTC. Translating it yields CASSLLGGTYEQYF.

The chain couples TRBV18 to TRBJ2-1, with 10 bases that match TRBD2. CDR3 length: 21 residues. The V segment lost 1 base and the J segment 0 bases; nucleotides outside the gene matches: 15. Germline V gene data show CDR1 as KGHSH and CDR2 as LQKENI. CDR3 in amino acids: CASSPLSSRTSGANSYNEQFF. CDR3 nucleotides: TGTGCCAGCTCACCACTCTCATCACGGACTAGCGGAGCAAACTCCTACAATGAGCAGTTCTTC.

V is TRBV5-6 and J is TRBJ2-5, with D possibly being TRBD1 (6 bases). Germline V lookup: CDR1 SGHDT, CDR2 YYEEEE. Between the trimmed V and J ends, which lost 4 bases and 0 bases, there was a span of 10 bases. The length of the CDR3 is 14 residues. The CDR3 spells CASSPTGYQETQYF. CDR3 bases: TGTGCCAGCAGCCCCACAGGGTACCAAGAGACCCAGTACTTC.

This clone has only a few counts. This chain connects TRBV6-1 to TRBJ2-5, with D tentatively TRBD1 (6 bases). V was trimmed by 5 bases and J by 14 bases, leaving 15 bases between them. Germline assignment: CDR1 MNHNS and CDR2 SASEGT. The length of the CDR3 is 11 residues. CDR3 sequence reads: CASSTGQPAYF. CDR3 DNA sequence: TGTGCCAGCAGTACCGGACAGCCCGCCTACTTC.

This clone was seen a few times. V is TRBV19 and J is TRBJ2-6; 7 bases fit TRBD1. Germline V CDR1 and CDR2: LNHDA, SQIVND (reference sequence). The CDR3 length is 18 residues. V was pared by 5 bases and J by 1 base, with 11 bases of the junction left unmatched. This chain's CDR3 is CASSLNRDRTSGANVLTF. DNA for the CDR3: TGTGCCAGTAGTCTTAACCGGGACAGAACGTCTGGGGCCAACGTCCTGACTTTC.

The gene calls are TRBV5-1 and TRBJ1-1; D not certain. There are 13 residues in the CDR3. V was trimmed by 2 bases and J by 1 base, leaving 6 bases between them. The germline CDR1 and CDR2 sequences are SGHRS and YFSETQ. CDR3 in amino acids: CASSFSGNTEAFF. The CDR3 nucleotides are TGCGCCAGCAGCTTCAGCGGGAACACTGAAGCTTTCTTT. Combining the CDR3 with reference TRBV5-1 and TRBJ1-1 gives the whole variable domain KAGVTQTPRYLIKTRGQQVTLSCSPISGHRSVSWYQQTPGQGLQFLFEYFSETQRNKGNFPGRFSGRQFSNSRSEMNVSTLELGDSALYLCASSFSGNTEAFFGQGTRLTVV.

The CDR3 coding sequence is TGTGCCAGCAGCTTGGCCCACGAGCAGTACTTC. It encodes CASSLAHEQYF. The V gene is TRBV5-6, the J gene TRBJ2-5; unclear D gene. The J call may be in error: the DNA end matches TRBJ2-7 better. The CDR3 extends over 11 amino acids. The V gene's germline CDR1 is SGHDT and CDR2 YYEEEE.

The chain employs TRBV9 and TRBJ2-2; 11 bases line up with TRBD2. The germline V gene encodes CDR1 SGDLS and CDR2 YYNGEE. This CDR3 is built from 15 residues. J gave up 4 bases and V 5 bases, and 4 bases lay outside the gene matches. The CDR3 nucleotides read TGTGCCAGCAGTAGCGGGGGGGCGGTCACCGGGGAGCTGTTTTTT. It encodes CASSSGGAVTGELFF.

The gene calls are TRBV6-5 and TRBJ1-6, with 10 bases fitting TRBD1. The V and J ends lost 6 bases and 10 bases, in that order; junction bases with no gene match: 6. CDR3 length: 14 residues. The germline V gene encodes CDR1 MNHEY and CDR2 SVGAGI. The CDR3, as DNA: TGTGCCAGCAGAACCGGGACAGGGGACTCACCCCTCCACTTT. This codes for CASRTGTGDSPLHF.

This chain joins TRBV27 and TRBJ2-3, with TRBD2 matching 8 bases. J gave up 9 bases and V 5 bases, and 19 bases lay outside the gene matches. CDR1 is MNHEY and CDR2 is SMNVEV in the germline V gene (reference sequence). This CDR3 comprises 17 residues. CDR3 sequence: CASSSRRAGVLSGTQYF. The CDR3 DNA follows: TGTGCCAGCAGTAGCCGACGAGCGGGAGTCCTATCTGGGACGCAGTATTTT.

V is TRBV6-5 and J is TRBJ1-5; D gene uncertain. Per germline, CDR1 MNHEY and CDR2 SVGAGI. V was shortened by 6 bases and J by 5 bases, with 11 bases between the two germline ends. The CDR3 runs to 13 residues. CDR3 in DNA: TGTGCCAGCAGACAAGGGAGATATCAGCCCCAGCATTTT. It encodes CASRQGRYQPQHF.

The genes are TRBV12-5 and TRBJ2-1; TRBD1 is a possible D gene (5 bases). Trimming cost V 6 bases and J 6 bases, with 15 bases left between them. CDR1 is LGHNT, CDR2 FRNRAP, per germline. This CDR3 is built from 14 residues. CDR3 in DNA: TGTGCTAGTGGCATCTACTTGGGGCCCAATGAGCAGTTCTTC. Protein product: CASGIYLGPNEQFF.

The chain links TRBV25-1 to TRBJ1-1, with 7 bases fitting TRBD1. CDR1 MGHDK and CDR2 SYGVNS come from the germline V gene. V lost 6 bases, J lost 1 base, and 14 bases stayed unmatched. The CDR3 length is 17 residues. CDR3 residues: CASSAAPGQSPNTEAFF. The CDR3 DNA follows: TGTGCCAGCAGCGCCGCGCCGGGACAGTCCCCGAACACTGAAGCTTTCTTT.

This clone was seen only once. V usage is TRBV27 and J usage is TRBJ2-5; 9 nucleotides line up with TRBD2. The J call is in doubt because the DNA end fits TRBJ2-7 better. CDR3 size: 15 residues. The germline gives CDR1 MNHEY, CDR2 SMNVEV (reference sequence). Written as DNA, the CDR3 is TGTGCCAGCAGTTTGTATGCGGGAGGGGGGTACGAGCAGTACTTC. Translated, it gives CASSLYAGGGYEQYF.

This clone was seen a few times. The same CDR3 is also encoded by other DNA sequences in this sample. The V and J genes are TRBV29-1 and TRBJ1-1, with no clear D. Trimming cost V 4 bases and J 4 bases, with 4 bases left between them. The V gene's germline CDR1 is SQVTM and CDR2 ANQGSEA. CDR3 size: 10 residues. In DNA form, the CDR3 reads TGCAGCGTTGGAGGCACTGAAGCTTTCTTT. Its protein product is CSVGGTEAFF. The full variable domain, with the rest looked up from reference TRBV29-1 and TRBJ1-1, is SAVISQKPSRDICQRGTSLTIQCQVDSQVTMMFWYRQQPGQSLTLIATANQGSEATYESGFVIDKFPISRPNLTFSTLTVSNMSPEDSSIYLCSVGGTEAFFGQGTRLTVV.

This chain links TRBV7-7 with TRBJ1-1; tentative D call: TRBD1 (5 bases). Germline-derived CDR1 and CDR2 are SSHAT and FNYEAQ (reference sequence). The CDR3 totals 13 residues. V was pared by 5 bases and J by 1 base, with 8 bases between. CDR3 loop: CASSTQENTEAFF. The CDR3 bases are TGTGCCAGCAGCACACAGGAGAACACTGAAGCTTTCTTT.

The V call is TRBV6-6, the J call TRBJ2-7, with 8 bases that match TRBD1. Trimming took 4 bases from V and 5 from J; bases not matched to a gene: 7. The CDR3 runs to 14 residues. The germline V gene has CDR1 MNHNY and CDR2 SVGAGI (reference sequence). The CDR3 region has the DNA TGTGCCAGCAGTTCTGGACAGGGTAACAACGAGCAGTACTTC. Translating it yields CASSSGQGNNEQYF.

This rearrangement joins TRBV5-1 to TRBJ1-5, with a possible D match to TRBD1 (6 bases). Trimming removed 2 bases at V and 2 bases at J, with 8 bases between. The CDR3 length is 14 residues. Looked up from germline, CDR1 is SGHRS and CDR2 is YFSETQ. CDR3 amino acids: CASSFSGGNQPQHF. The CDR3 DNA sequence: TGCGCCAGCAGCTTTTCAGGGGGCAATCAGCCCCAGCATTTT.

The chain recombines TRBV5-1 with TRBJ2-3; TRBD2 matches 9 bases. The V gene end was trimmed by 3 bases and the J gene end by 2 bases; junction bases not matched to a gene: 7. Germline values: CDR1 SGHRS, CDR2 YFSETQ. The CDR3 loop spans 16 amino acids. This chain's CDR3 is CASSSFLAGNTDTQYF. The DNA of the CDR3 is TGCGCCAGCAGCTCGTTTCTAGCGGGGAACACAGATACGCAGTATTTT.

The CDR3 coding sequence is TGCGCCAGCAGCCTAACTAAGTTTCCCGATACGCAGTATTTT. Translating gives CASSLTKFPDTQYF. This chain joins TRBV4-3 and TRBJ2-3; D is undetermined. With 4 bases removed from V and 6 bases from J, the gap between germline ends came to 14 bases. From germline, CDR1 is LGHNA and CDR2 YSLEER. The CDR3 sequence is 14 residues long.

Only one count was recorded for this clone. This sequence joins TRBV4-2 and TRBJ2-3, with 7 bases aligning to TRBD2. In germline, CDR1 is LGHNA, CDR2 YNFKEQ. The trim removed 0 bases at V and 0 bases at J, leaving 6 bases unmatched. The CDR3 has 17 amino acids. Here the CDR3 reads CASSQDSGGSSTDTQYF. As DNA, the CDR3 is TGTGCCAGCAGCCAAGATTCGGGAGGCTCTAGCACAGATACGCAGTATTTT.

This CDR3 reads CASSLVTGGRTDTQYF. The CDR3 DNA reads TGTGCCAGCAGCTTAGTCACGGGGGGGCGTACAGATACGCAGTATTTT. V is TRBV7-9 and J is TRBJ2-3; 8 bases are shared with TRBD2. Germline V gene sequence: CDR1 SEHNR, CDR2 FQNEAQ (reference sequence). This CDR3 is built from 16 residues. After removal of 1 base from V and 3 bases from J, the junction contained 6 bases not matched to a gene.

The chain combines TRBV9 with TRBJ1-4; 9 bases agree with TRBD1. The J segment lost 8 bases and the V segment lost 4 bases, leaving 9 bases of the junction unmatched. The CDR3 covers 15 residues. The germline V gene encodes CDR1 SGDLS and CDR2 YYNGEE. Written as DNA, the CDR3 is TGTGCCAGCAGCCCAGAGGGACAGGGAGGAGAAAAACTGTTTTTT. Translating it yields CASSPEGQGGEKLFF.

The rearrangement uses TRBV19 and TRBJ1-4, with a weak D call TRBD1 (5 bases). Trimming shortened V by 5 bases and J by 5 bases, and 18 bases separated the two germline ends. CDR3 length: 16 residues. Germline V gene lookup returns CDR1 LNHDA and CDR2 SQIVND (reference sequence). This CDR3 reads CASSFHTAGENEKLFF. Written as DNA, the CDR3 is TGTGCCAGTAGTTTCCACACAGCGGGGGAGAATGAAAAACTGTTTTTT.

The chain employs TRBV21-1 and TRBJ2-7; TRBD1 was called by the table and not checked on the DNA. TRBV21-1 is a known pseudogene. CDR3 length equals 15 residues. For the CDR3, the DNA is TGTGCCAGCAGCAAAGGGTGTCGACAGACCTACGAGCAGTACTTC. Translated, it gives CASSKGCRQTYEQYF.

CDR3 sequence: CASSLGGAMNTEAFF. Written as DNA, the CDR3 is TGTGCCAGCAGCCTAGGTGGGGCCATGAACACTGAAGCTTTCTTT. This chain connects TRBV27 to TRBJ1-1; D perhaps matches TRBD1 (5 bases). The CDR3 covers 15 residues. Germline CDR1 MNHEY, CDR2 SMNVEV (reference sequence). Trimming stripped 6 bases from V and 0 bases from J, with 14 bases between.

The chain combines TRBV19 with TRBJ1-2, with a weak D call TRBD1 (6 bases). With 5 bases removed from V and 2 bases from J, the gap between germline ends came to 18 bases. Germline lookup yields CDR1 LNHDA and CDR2 SQIVND (reference sequence). CDR3 length: 16 amino acids. CDR3 nucleotides: TGTGCCAGTAGTCGACGGGACACTAGAACGAACTATGGCTACACCTTC. Encoded protein: CASSRRDTRTNYGYTF.